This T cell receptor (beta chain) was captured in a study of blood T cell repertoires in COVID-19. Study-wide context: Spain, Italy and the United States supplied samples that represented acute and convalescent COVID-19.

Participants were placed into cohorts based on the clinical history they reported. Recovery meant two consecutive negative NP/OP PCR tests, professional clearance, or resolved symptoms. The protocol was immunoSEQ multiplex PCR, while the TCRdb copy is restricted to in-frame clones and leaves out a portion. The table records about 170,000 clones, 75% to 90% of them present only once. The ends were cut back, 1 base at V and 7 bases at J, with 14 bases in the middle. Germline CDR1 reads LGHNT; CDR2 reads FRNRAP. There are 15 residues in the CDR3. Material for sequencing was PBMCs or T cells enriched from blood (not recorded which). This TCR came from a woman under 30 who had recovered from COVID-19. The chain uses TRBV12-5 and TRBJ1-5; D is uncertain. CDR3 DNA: TGTGCTAGTGGTTTGGATCACGAGGGAAGCCAGCCCCAGCATTTT. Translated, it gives CASGLDHEGSQPQHF. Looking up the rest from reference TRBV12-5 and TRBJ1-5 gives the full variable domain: DARVTQTPRHKVTEMGQEVTMRCQPILGHNTVFWYRQTMMQGLELLAYFRNRAPLDDSGMPKDRFSAEMPDATLATLKIQPSEPRDSAVYFCASGLDHEGSQPQHFGDGTRLSIL.